These 12 T cell receptor beta chains were sequenced from one sample in a study of T cell clusters in autoimmune cytopenias. Multiplex touch-down PCR amplified TRB using TRB-A and TRB-B pools in one tube. Reprocessing the multiplex PCR reads, TCRdb reports a single entry for every CDR3 protein and omits DNA. This sample's table reports around 15,000 distinct CDR3 sequences. TRB was amplified from roughly 250 ng of peripheral blood genomic DNA per sample. The sample was peripheral blood. The source of these receptors is a human donor with an autoimmune cytopenia or autoimmune hepatitis (not recorded which).

The CDR3 loop reads CAWSRGLAGGLETQYF. This chain connects TRBV30 to TRBJ2-5; TCRdb's D call, TRBD2, is unchecked because there is no DNA. CDR1 is GTSNPN, CDR2 SVGIG, per germline (reference sequence). The CDR3 has 16 amino acids.

The CDR3 here is CASSPPRTSGWRSYNEQFF. The chain combines TRBV12-3 or TRBV12-4 with TRBJ2-1; TCRdb's D call of TRBD2 is untestable without DNA. The CDR3 has 19 amino acids.

The chain employs TRBV6-5 and TRBJ1-1; TCRdb reports TRBD1, a call that lacks DNA to check it against. The CDR3 extends over 15 amino acids. Germline CDR1 reads MNHEY; CDR2 reads SVGAGI. The CDR3 reads CASSYRGQGGTEAFF.

The genes are TRBV6-1 and TRBJ1-2; TCRdb's D gene call, TRBD1, goes unchecked for lack of DNA. Germline V gives CDR1 MNHNS, CDR2 SASEGT. The length of the CDR3 is 11 residues. CDR3 residues: CASNIGQGNTF.

This clonotype is identified as medium-sized from frequency. The genes are TRBV27 and TRBJ2-6; TCRdb picks TRBD1, but there is no DNA to check that call. Germline-derived CDR1 and CDR2 are MNHEY and SMNVEV (reference sequence). CDR3 length: 15 amino acids. CDR3 in amino acids: CASSLGGLGANVLTF.

Considering frequency, this clonotype is medium-sized. The chain has TRBV19 and TRBJ2-1; TCRdb names TRBD2, which stays unverified in the absence of DNA. Germline V gene sequence: CDR1 LNHDA, CDR2 SQIVND (reference sequence). The CDR3 loop spans 20 amino acids. The CDR3 sequence is CASRPRILAGGISAYNEQFF.

The chain links TRBV6-1 to TRBJ2-7; TCRdb gives TRBD1 as the D gene, but with no DNA this cannot be confirmed. Germline V lookup: CDR1 MNHNS, CDR2 SASEGT. The CDR3 consists of 15 residues. The CDR3 loop reads CASSEGTGGVYEQYF.

CDR3 sequence: CATSRETGSGETQYF. This chain uses TRBV15 with TRBJ2-5; TCRdb calls TRBD1, which cannot be checked without DNA. Per germline, CDR1 LNHNV and CDR2 YYDKDF (reference sequence). CDR3 length: 15 amino acids.

V and J are TRBV6-6 and TRBJ1-1. The CDR3 totals 12 residues. Per the germline V gene, CDR1 is MNHNY and CDR2 is SVGAGI (reference sequence). CDR3: CATRETNTEAFF.

The chain has TRBV19 and TRBJ1-1; the TRBD1 assignment by TCRdb is unverifiable without DNA. There are 14 residues in the CDR3. From germline, CDR1 is LNHDA and CDR2 SQIVND (reference sequence). CDR3 loop: CASTPAVQYTEAFF. The whole variable domain, remainder taken from reference TRBV19 and TRBJ1-1, is DGGITQSPKYLFRKEGQNVTLSCEQNLNHDAMYWYRQDPGQGLRLIYYSQIVNDFQKGDIAEGYSVSREKKESFPLTVTSAQKNPTAFYLCASTPAVQYTEAFFGQGTRLTVV.

This chain's CDR3 is CASTFRSGNTIYF. The chain joins TRBV12-3 or TRBV12-4 to TRBJ1-3. The CDR3 sequence is 13 residues long.

J is TRBJ2-6 and V is TRBV7-9. This CDR3 is 15 amino acids long. Germline loops: CDR1 SEHNR, CDR2 FQNEAQ (reference sequence). CDR3 residues: CASSRELPGANVLTF.